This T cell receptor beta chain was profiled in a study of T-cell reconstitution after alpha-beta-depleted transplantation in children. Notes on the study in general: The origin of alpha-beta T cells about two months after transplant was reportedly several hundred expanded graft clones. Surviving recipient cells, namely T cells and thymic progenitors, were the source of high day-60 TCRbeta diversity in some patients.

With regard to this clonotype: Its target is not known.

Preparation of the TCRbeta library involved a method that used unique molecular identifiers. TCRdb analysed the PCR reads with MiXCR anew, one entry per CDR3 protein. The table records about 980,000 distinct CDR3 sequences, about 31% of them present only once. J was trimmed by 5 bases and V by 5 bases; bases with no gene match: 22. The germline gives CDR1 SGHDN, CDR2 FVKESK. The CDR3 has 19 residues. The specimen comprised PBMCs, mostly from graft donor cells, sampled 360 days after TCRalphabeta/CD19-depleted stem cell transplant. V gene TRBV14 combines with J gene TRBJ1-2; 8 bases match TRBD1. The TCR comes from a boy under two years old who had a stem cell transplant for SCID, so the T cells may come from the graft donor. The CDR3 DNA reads TGTGCCAGCAGCTCACTAGGGACAGGTGAACCTAAAAGGATTTATGGCTACACCTTC. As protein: CASSSLGTGEPKRIYGYTF.